Listed here are 14 T cell receptor beta chains from one sample, sequenced in a study of blood T cell repertoires in COVID-19. TCRdb's copy holds only in-frame clones and misses some; the assay was immunoSEQ multiplex PCR. The sample lists about 240,000 clones, roughly 86% seen once, with about 3.3% in the top ten. The source material was PBMCs or T cells enriched from blood (not recorded which). The receptor source for this set is a woman aged 40-49 years with acute COVID-19.

The V call is TRBV5-1, the J call TRBJ2-3; D is perhaps TRBD2 (7 bases). Germline V gives CDR1 SGHRS, CDR2 YFSETQ. This CDR3 has 17 amino acids. V was shortened by 0 bases and J by 3 bases, with 17 bases between the two germline ends. The CDR3 DNA is TGCGCCAGCAGCTTGGAAGGCGGGGGCGCTCGGACAGATACGCAGTATTTT. Its translation: CASSLEGGGARTDTQYF.

This clone was seen only a few times. The V gene is TRBV3-1 (or the pseudogene TRBV3-2), the J gene TRBJ1-2, with 8 bases fitting TRBD1. Germline CDR1 and CDR2: LGHDT and YNNKEL (reference sequence). After removal of 1 base from V and 7 bases from J, the junction contained 11 bases not matched to a gene. CDR3 length: 16 amino acids. The chain's CDR3 is CASSQGRPGQGGGYTF. CDR3 bases: TGTGCCAGCAGCCAAGGGCGCCCCGGACAGGGCGGTGGCTACACCTTC.

The chain employs TRBV10-3 and TRBJ2-1; TRBD2 might be the D (5 bases). Trimming removed 0 bases at V and 6 bases at J, with 21 bases between. CDR1 ENHRY and CDR2 SYGVKD come from the germline V gene. CDR3 length: 18 residues. The CDR3 loop is CAISESGLKAGLGNEQFF. DNA of the CDR3: TGTGCCATCAGTGAGTCAGGTCTGAAGGCGGGCTTGGGCAATGAGCAGTTCTTC.

This clone has ten or more counts. This chain links TRBV11-1 with TRBJ2-7, with TRBD2 matching 9 bases. The germline V gene encodes CDR1 SGHAT and CDR2 FQDESV (reference sequence). The CDR3 extends over 15 amino acids. V gave up 0 bases and J gave up 6 bases; unmatched junction bases: 6. This CDR3 is CASSLAGREGPEQYF. The CDR3 DNA reads TGTGCCAGCAGCTTAGCCGGGCGGGAGGGCCCCGAGCAGTACTTC.

The count of this clone is one. The chain is built from TRBV6-2 or TRBV6-3 and TRBJ1-2; 7 nucleotides agree with TRBD1. This CDR3 has 14 residues. Germline lookup yields CDR1 MNHEY and CDR2 SVGEGT. V shed 5 bases, J shed 2 bases, and the junction held 5 bases outside the gene matches. The CDR3 reads CASSVGGQNYGYTF. CDR3 DNA sequence: TGTGCCAGCAGTGTGGGGGGACAGAACTATGGCTACACCTTC.

This clone occurred a few times. The rearrangement uses TRBV10-3 and TRBJ2-3; 10 bases are shared with TRBD1. The germline V gene encodes CDR1 ENHRY and CDR2 SYGVKD. V lost 2 bases and J lost 1; bases outside the gene matches: 3. The CDR3 length is 16 residues. The CDR3 DNA reads as TGTGCCATCAGTGAGAGGGGGACAGGGGGCACAGATACGCAGTATTTT. It encodes CAISERGTGGTDTQYF.

This chain links TRBV19 with TRBJ1-1, with D maybe TRBD1 (5 bases). Trimming pared 4 bases from V and 0 bases from J, leaving 12 bases between. Germline V lookup: CDR1 LNHDA, CDR2 SQIVND (reference sequence). CDR3 length: 15 residues. The CDR3, as DNA: TGTGCCAGTAGTACACTCGGGGGGGTGAACACTGAAGCTTTCTTT. It is translated as CASSTLGGVNTEAFF.

The J gene is TRBJ1-2, the V gene TRBV28; 10 bases fit TRBD1. This CDR3 is 14 amino acids long. CDR1 MDHEN and CDR2 SYDVKM come from the germline V gene. V dropped 4 bases and J dropped 5; count of bases not matched to a gene: 4. The CDR3 DNA reads as TGTGCCAGCAGTTCGGGACAGGGGCGGTATGGCTACACCTTC. Protein: CASSSGQGRYGYTF.

The chain combines TRBV11-2 with TRBJ2-7; 7 positions agree with TRBD2. Germline trimming cut 2 bases from V and 4 bases from J; bases unmatched to any gene: 5. The CDR3 is 14 amino acids. The germline gives CDR1 SGHAT, CDR2 FQNNGV. The CDR3 here is CASSLSSGPYEQYF. Here the CDR3 DNA reads TGTGCCAGCAGCTTATCTAGCGGACCGTACGAGCAGTACTTC.

The chain combines TRBV9 with TRBJ2-2; D may be TRBD1 (5 bases). CDR1 is SGDLS, CDR2 YYNGEE, per germline. The CDR3 covers 13 residues. Trimming shortened V by 4 bases and J by 6 bases, and 10 bases separated the two germline ends. The CDR3 is CASSNTGPGELFF. The CDR3 DNA reads as TGTGCCAGCAGCAACACAGGCCCCGGGGAGCTGTTTTTT.

The chain carries TRBV25-1 and TRBJ2-5; 8 bases are a match to TRBD1. This CDR3 contains 16 residues. J was trimmed by 2 bases and V by 4 bases; bases with no gene match: 9. Per germline, CDR1 MGHDK and CDR2 SYGVNS. In DNA, the CDR3 is TGTGCCAGCAGTGGTAAGGACAGGGCATTACAAGAGACCCAGTACTTC. Its translation: CASSGKDRALQETQYF.

V is TRBV11-2 and J is TRBJ2-1; 11 bases are a match to TRBD2. The V segment lost 3 bases and the J segment 8 bases; nucleotides outside the gene matches: 6. Looked up from germline, CDR1 is SGHAT and CDR2 is FQNNGV. The CDR3 has 15 amino acids. The CDR3 coding sequence is TGTGCCAGCAGCTTTAGCGGGAGGGCTGTTGATGAGCAGTTCTTC. Protein product: CASSFSGRAVDEQFF.

The chain uses TRBV5-5 and TRBJ1-4; the match to TRBD1 covers 11 bases. Germline CDR1 SGHKS, CDR2 YYEKEE (reference sequence). This CDR3 is 16 amino acids long. V was clipped by 4 bases and J by 6 bases; unmatched bases: 8. The CDR3 DNA sequence: TGTGCCAGCAGCACTAGTCCGGGACAGGGGGATGAAAAACTGTTTTTT. This gives the protein CASSTSPGQGDEKLFF.

This chain connects TRBV11-2 to TRBJ2-3; 14 nucleotides line up with TRBD2. The CDR3 has 16 residues. CDR1 SGHAT and CDR2 FQNNGV come from the germline V gene. V lost 5 bases, J lost 5 bases, and 6 bases stayed unmatched. CDR3 DNA: TGTGCCAGCAGCCCGGGACTAGCGGGAGCACAAGATACGCAGTATTTT. This sequence encodes CASSPGLAGAQDTQYF.